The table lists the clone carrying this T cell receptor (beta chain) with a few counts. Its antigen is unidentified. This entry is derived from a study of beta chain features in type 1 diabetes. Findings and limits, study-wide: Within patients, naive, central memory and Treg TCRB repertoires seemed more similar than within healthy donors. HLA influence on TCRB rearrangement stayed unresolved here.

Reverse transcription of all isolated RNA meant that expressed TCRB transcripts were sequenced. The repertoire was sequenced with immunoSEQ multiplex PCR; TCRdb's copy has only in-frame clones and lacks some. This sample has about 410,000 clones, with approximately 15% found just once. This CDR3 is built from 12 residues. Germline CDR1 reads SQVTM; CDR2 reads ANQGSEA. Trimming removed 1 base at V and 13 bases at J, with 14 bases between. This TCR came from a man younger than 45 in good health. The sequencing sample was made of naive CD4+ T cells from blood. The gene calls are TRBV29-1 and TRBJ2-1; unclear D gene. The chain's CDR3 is CSVEVSFLGQFF. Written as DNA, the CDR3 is TGCAGCGTTGAAGTCTCCTTCCTGGGACAGTTCTTC.